This entry features one T cell receptor beta chain sequence. This specimen belongs to a study of shared clonotypes between healthy human individuals. Profiled with immunoSEQ multiplex PCR; TCRdb holds only in-frame clones, not every one. Among about 1.5 million clones listed, around 97% were seen once. This CDR3 contains 16 residues. Trimming removed 4 bases from V and 3 bases from J; junction bases left unmatched: 9. Germline-derived CDR1 and CDR2 are SGHDT and YYEEEE. Every donor, a Caucasian adult, lived in Nashville, Tennessee. The investigators split CD4+ cells into a CD45RA+ naive subset and a CD45RA-negative memory subset.

V and J are TRBV5-6 and TRBJ2-1, with TRBD1 matching over 8 bases. Sequencing input: naive CD4+ T cells sorted from blood. Indicated subset: CD45RA+ positively selected. The TCR sequence derives from a man aged 25 to 40 in good health. CDR3 loop: CASSLFTGTGYNEQFF. The CDR3 region has the DNA TGTGCCAGCAGCCTATTCACCGGGACAGGCTACAATGAGCAGTTCTTC. The full variable domain, in which reference TRBV5-6 and TRBJ2-1 provide the parts outside the CDR3, is DAGVTQSPTHLIKTRGQQVTLRCSPKSGHDTVSWYQQALGQGPQFIFQYYEEEERQRGNFPDRFSGHQFPNYSSELNVNALLLGDSALYLCASSLFTGTGYNEQFFGPGTRLTVL.